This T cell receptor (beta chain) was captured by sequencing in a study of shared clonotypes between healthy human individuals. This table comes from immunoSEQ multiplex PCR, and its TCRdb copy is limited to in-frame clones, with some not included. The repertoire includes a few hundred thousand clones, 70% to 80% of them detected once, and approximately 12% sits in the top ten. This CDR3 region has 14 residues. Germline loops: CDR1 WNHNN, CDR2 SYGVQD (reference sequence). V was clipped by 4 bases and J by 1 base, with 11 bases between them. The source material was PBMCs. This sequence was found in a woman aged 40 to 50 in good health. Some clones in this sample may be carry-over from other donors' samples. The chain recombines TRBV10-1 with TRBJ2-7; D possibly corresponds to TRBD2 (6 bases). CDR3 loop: CASSAASASYEQYF. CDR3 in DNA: TGCGCCAGCAGTGCCGCTAGCGCGTCCTACGAGCAGTACTTC.